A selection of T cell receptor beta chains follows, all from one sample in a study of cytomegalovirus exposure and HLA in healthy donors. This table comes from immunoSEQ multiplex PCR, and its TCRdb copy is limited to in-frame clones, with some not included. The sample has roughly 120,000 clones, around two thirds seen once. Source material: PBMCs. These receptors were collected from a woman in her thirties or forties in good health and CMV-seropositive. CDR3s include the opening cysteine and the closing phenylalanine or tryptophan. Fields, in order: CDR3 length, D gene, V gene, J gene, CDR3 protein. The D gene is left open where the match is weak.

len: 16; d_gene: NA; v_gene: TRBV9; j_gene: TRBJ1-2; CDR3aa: CASSVNPGALNYGYTF
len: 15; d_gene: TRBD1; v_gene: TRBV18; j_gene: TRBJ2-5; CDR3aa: CASSHGTAYQETQYF
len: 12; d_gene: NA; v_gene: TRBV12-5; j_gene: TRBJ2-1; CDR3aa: CASGSRGNEQFF
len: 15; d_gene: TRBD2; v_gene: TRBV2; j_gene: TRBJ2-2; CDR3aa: CASIQGLAGGGELFF
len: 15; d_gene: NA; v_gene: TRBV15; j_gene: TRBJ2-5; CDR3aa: CATSRSDTQQETQYF
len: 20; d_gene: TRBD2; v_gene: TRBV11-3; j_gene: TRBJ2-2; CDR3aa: CASSLTYGTSGSRRTGELFF
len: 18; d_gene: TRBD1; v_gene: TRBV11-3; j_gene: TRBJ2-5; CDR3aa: CASRSATGVGRQSETQYF
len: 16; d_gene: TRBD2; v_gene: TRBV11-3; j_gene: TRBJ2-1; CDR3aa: CASSLEKAGGPAEQFF
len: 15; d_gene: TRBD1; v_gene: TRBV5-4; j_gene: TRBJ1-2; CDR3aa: CASSSVAGGNYGYTF
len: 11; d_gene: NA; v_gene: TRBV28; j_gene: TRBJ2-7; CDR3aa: CASSANYEQYF
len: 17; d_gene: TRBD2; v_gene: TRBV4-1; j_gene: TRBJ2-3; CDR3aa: CASSQDGLAGSTDTQYF
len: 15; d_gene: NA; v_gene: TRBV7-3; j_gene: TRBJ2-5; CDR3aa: CASSPHGEVMETQYF
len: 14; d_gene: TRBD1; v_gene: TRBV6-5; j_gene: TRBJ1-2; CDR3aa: CASSYSTGYYGYTF
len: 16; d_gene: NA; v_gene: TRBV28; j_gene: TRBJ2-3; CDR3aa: CASSFSLEGGTDTQYF
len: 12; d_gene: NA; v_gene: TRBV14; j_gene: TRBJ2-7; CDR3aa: CASSQSYHEQYF